These 11 T cell receptor beta chains were sequenced from one sample in a study of T cell repertoires in cytomegalovirus infection. TCRdb analysed the reads with MiXCR anew, one entry per CDR3 protein. The table has about 680,000 distinct CDR3 sequences, approximately 24% seen once. The specimen sequenced was CD8+ T cells from PBMCs. These receptors were taken from a human donor in good health (CMV status not recorded). Some clones in this sample may be carry-over from other donors' samples.

The chain joins TRBV29-1 to TRBJ1-1; no clear D gene. V lost 4 bases and J lost 3, with 3 bases in between. Germline assignment: CDR1 SQVTM and CDR2 ANQGSEA. The CDR3 is made up of 10 amino acids. CDR3 sequence: CSVVYTEAFF. The CDR3 region has the DNA TGCAGCGTTGTTTACACTGAAGCTTTCTTT.

The chain links TRBV14 to TRBJ2-3; a possible D gene is TRBD2 (6 bases). V was trimmed by 0 bases and J by 6 bases, leaving 16 bases between them. Germline V CDR1 and CDR2: SGHDN, FVKESK. The CDR3 totals 16 residues. Here the CDR3 reads CASSQDFAGMGDTQYF. The CDR3 nucleotides read TGTGCCAGCAGCCAAGATTTTGCGGGGATGGGGGATACGCAGTATTTT.

This clonotype came up many times. The chain links TRBV28 to TRBJ2-1; weak D call: TRBD1 (6 bases). The CDR3 contains 15 residues. Trimming pared 7 bases from V and 0 bases from J, leaving 13 bases between. Germline loops: CDR1 MDHEN, CDR2 SYDVKM. The CDR3 coding sequence is TGTGCCAGCACCCGAGGACAGAGCTCCTACAATGAGCAGTTCTTC. It yields the protein CASTRGQSSYNEQFF.

In this sample, this clonotype turned up many times. This chain uses TRBV4-2 with TRBJ1-1; D is unclear. CDR1 is LGHNA, CDR2 YNFKEQ, per germline. V was trimmed by 3 bases and J by 3 bases, leaving 8 bases between them. This CDR3 spans 13 amino acids. DNA for the CDR3: TGTGCCAGCAGCCAGGCGACTGACACTGAAGCTTTCTTT. Translating gives CASSQATDTEAFF.

As for this clonotype: Being one base from a much bigger clone, this may be a read error. The chain joins TRBV7-2 to TRBJ1-6, with 7 bases lining up with TRBD1. CDR3 length equals 13 residues. CDR1 and CDR2 from the germline V gene are SGHTA and FQGNSA. The CDR3 bases are TGTGTCAGCAGCTTGACAGGGAGATCACCCCTCCACTTT. Translation gives CVSSLTGRSPLHF.

This clonotype was recorded at least ten times. One end of the junction does not line up with germline, which may come from a read error. CDR3 residues: CSARGDRTTDTQYF. The CDR3 nucleotides are TGCAGTGCCAGAGGGGACAGGACCACAGATACGCAGTATTTT. The chain employs TRBV20-1 and TRBJ2-3, with 8 bases that match TRBD1. This CDR3 is built from 14 residues. CDR1 is DFQATT and CDR2 is SNEGSKA in the germline V gene (reference sequence).

The V call is TRBV15, the J call TRBJ1-2, with D tentatively TRBD1 (6 bases). Per the germline V gene, CDR1 is LNHNV and CDR2 is YYDKDF (reference sequence). V dropped 1 base and J dropped 4 bases, with 13 bases sitting between them. The CDR3 runs to 15 residues. The CDR3 region has the DNA TGTGCCACCAGCAGAGCAACCAGGGGTTCCTATGGCTACACCTTC. It encodes CATSRATRGSYGYTF.

On this clonotype: Because the CDR3 is missing its conserved closing phenylalanine or tryptophan, this is likely a read error. The chain uses TRBV6-8 and TRBJ2-3; 9 bases map to TRBD2. V gave up 6 bases and J gave up 2 bases; unmatched junction bases: 9. The length of the CDR3 is 16 residues. The germline V gene has CDR1 MNHGY and CDR2 SAAAGT. The CDR3: CASRVIAGALTDTQYI. The CDR3 DNA reads as TGTGCCAGCAGGGTAATAGCGGGGGCCCTCACAGATACGCAGTATATT.

This clonotype was found a few times. This chain connects TRBV4-3 to TRBJ2-1; D ambiguous. The germline CDR1 and CDR2 sequences are LGHNA and YSLEER. Trimming cost V 3 bases and J 10 bases, with 13 bases left between them. The CDR3 spans 13 residues. This CDR3 is CASSHRPIWEQFF. CDR3 nucleotides: TGCGCCAGCAGCCACCGTCCGATTTGGGAGCAGTTCTTC.

Of note for this clonotype: A read error may explain this, as a much larger clone is one base away. The rearrangement joins TRBV6-5 to TRBJ2-1, with 7 bases matching TRBD1. CDR1 MNHEY and CDR2 SVGAGI come from the germline V gene. CDR3 length: 15 amino acids. The CDR3 bases are TGTGTCAGCACCCCGACAGGGAGCTCCTACAATGAGCAGTTCTTC. Encoded protein: CVSTPTGSSYNEQFF.

This clonotype has a count of ten or more. CDR3 region: CASSPSPYEQYV. DNA of the CDR3: TGTGCCAGCAGCCCCAGTCCCTACGAGCAGTACGTC. The genes are TRBV7-9 and TRBJ2-7; D gene uncertain. The germline V gene encodes CDR1 SEHNR and CDR2 FQNEAQ (reference sequence). The CDR3 contains 12 residues. The V end lost 5 bases, the J end lost 2 bases, and 7 bases lay between the germline ends.